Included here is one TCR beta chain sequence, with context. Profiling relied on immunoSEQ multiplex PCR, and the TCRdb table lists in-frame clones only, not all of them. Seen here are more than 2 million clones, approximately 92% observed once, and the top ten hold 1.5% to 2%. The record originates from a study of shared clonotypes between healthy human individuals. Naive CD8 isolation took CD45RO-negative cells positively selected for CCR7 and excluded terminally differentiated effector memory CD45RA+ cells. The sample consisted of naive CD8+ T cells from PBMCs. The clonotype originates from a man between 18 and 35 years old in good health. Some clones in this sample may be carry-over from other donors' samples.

Here the CDR3 reads CASSLALQHLSYEQYF. For the CDR3, the DNA is TGTGCCAGCAGCTTAGCCTTGCAGCACCTATCCTACGAGCAGTACTTC. The chain is built from TRBV11-2 and TRBJ2-7; D unresolved. Per the germline V gene, CDR1 is SGHAT and CDR2 is FQNNGV. The V and J ends lost 1 base and 1 base respectively, with 14 bases between them. This CDR3 spans 16 amino acids.